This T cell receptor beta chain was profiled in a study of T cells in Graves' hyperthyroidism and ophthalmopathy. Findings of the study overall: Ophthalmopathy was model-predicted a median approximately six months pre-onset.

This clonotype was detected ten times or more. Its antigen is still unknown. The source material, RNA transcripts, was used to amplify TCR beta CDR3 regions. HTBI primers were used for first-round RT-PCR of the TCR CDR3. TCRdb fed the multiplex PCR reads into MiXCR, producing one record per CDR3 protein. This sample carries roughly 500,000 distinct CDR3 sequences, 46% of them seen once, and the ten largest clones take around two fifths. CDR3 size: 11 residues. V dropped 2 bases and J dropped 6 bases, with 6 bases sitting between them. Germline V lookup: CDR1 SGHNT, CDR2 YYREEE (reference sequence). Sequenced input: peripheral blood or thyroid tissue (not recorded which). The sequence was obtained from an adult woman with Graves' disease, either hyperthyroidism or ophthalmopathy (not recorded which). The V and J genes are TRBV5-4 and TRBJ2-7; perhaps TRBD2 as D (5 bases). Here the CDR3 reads CASSFGVEQYF. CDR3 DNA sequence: TGTGCCAGCAGCTTCGGGGTCGAGCAGTACTTC. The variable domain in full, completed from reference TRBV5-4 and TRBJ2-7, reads ETGVTQSPTHLIKTRGQQVTLRCSSQSGHNTVSWYQQALGQGPQFIFQYYREEENGRGNFPPRFSGLQFPNYSSELNVNALELDDSALYLCASSFGVEQYFGPGTRLTVT.